This T cell receptor (beta chain) was captured in a study of blood T cell repertoires in COVID-19. Profiling relied on immunoSEQ multiplex PCR, and the TCRdb table lists in-frame clones only, not all of them. The table lists a few hundred thousand clones, about 90% of them singletons. Germline V gives CDR1 MNHEY, CDR2 SVGEGT. V gave up 2 bases and J gave up 11 bases; unmatched junction bases: 11. This CDR3 contains 15 residues. Sequenced sample: peripheral blood. This chain connects TRBV6-2 or TRBV6-3 to TRBJ2-1, with 8 nucleotides matching TRBD2. This clonotype originated in a woman aged 25-40 years with COVID-19, enrolled during active disease. The CDR3 DNA reads as TGTGCCAGCAGTTACCGAGCGGGGGTGATTACTCAGCAGTTCTTC. Protein product: CASSYRAGVITQQFF.